This T cell receptor (beta chain) was identified during a study of blood T cells in healthy people across ages (dated by TCRdb to 2015 to 2017). Some background on the complete study: In model experiments, roughly one uniquely barcoded TCR beta cDNA molecule per two T cells was captured by template switching. Using deep sequencing normalized with unique cDNA molecular identifiers, the study measured how TCR beta repertoire diversity changes with age. Donors were grouped into four age groups: young (average roughly 17 years), middle-aged (about 38), aged (around 56) and long-lived (just over 80). To avoid experimental bias, donors of different ages were randomly spread across the sequencing lanes. Using the same blood draw, the study looked at two additional independent replicas of 1 million unique cDNA reads for two donors, one aged 18 to 29 and the other aged 80 or older.

To prepare the library, 5' RACE was applied. Sequencing took place on an Illumina HiSeq 2500. The second PCR ran for about 6 to 11 cycles and used a J-beta primer mix along with a sample-barcoded 5' primer. A unique molecular identifier was introduced onto each TCR beta cDNA molecule by a template-switch 5' adaptor carrying 12 random nucleotides. Each sample yielded at least 2.5 million CDR3-containing paired-end reads. First-strand cDNA synthesis was performed from all RNA using the Mint cDNA synthesis kit, with priming by a TRBC-specific oligonucleotide. After uracil-DNA glycosylase treatment, a first 18-cycle PCR used universal primers M1SS and BC2_uni_R on all cDNA. For the original study's pipeline: Each sample was normalized by randomly selecting 1 million high-quality reads, each carrying a distinct molecular identifier. Instead of being binned into consensus sequences, reads with shared molecular identifiers were discarded. MiTCR, set to a Q25 quality threshold and the strictest error-elimination algorithm, was used for CDR3 identification, clonotype clustering and error correction. Lower-bound total TCR beta diversity was estimated with a nonparametric unseen species model using Euler transformation. TCRdb ran its own pipeline on the public reads, namely fastp trimming at Q25 and MiXCR clone calling, and kept in-frame beta chains. Rows with a matching CDR3 protein are joined into one entry that keeps the most common DNA and genes. The V and J calls were determined by TCRdb, not by the authors. This sample comprises more than 1.4 million distinct CDR3 sequences, 35% to 45% of them detected only once. The top ten clonotypes cover roughly 7.9% of the sample.

Points on this clonotype: Its recognized antigen is unknown. The record has no base qualities; no much larger clone is one base away.

Trimmed from V: 5 bases; trimmed from J: 11 bases; junction bases lacking a gene match: 15. From the cysteine up to the phenylalanine, the CDR3 has a length of 16 residues. Just the 48-base CDR3 DNA is kept, in frame starting at base 1. Sequences MNHNS (CDR1) and SASEGT (CDR2) are obtained from the germline V gene. Donors were 30 to 45 systemically healthy Caucasian individuals from Russia aged about 6 to 100 years. About 9.1 milliliters of peripheral blood were collected from each donor into EDTA-treated Vacutainer tubes. Ficoll-Paque density-gradient centrifugation was used to isolate PBMCs, with at least 6 million obtained per sample. Trizol reagent was used to extract total RNA from PBMCs, with at least 5.5 micrograms per sample. The percentages of naive CD45RAhigh/CD27high T cells were determined by flow cytometry on a PBMC aliquot from every donor. What the study reported, not specific to this receptor: Donor CMV infection status was unknown, potentially confounding age-related changes in expanded clonotypes. Estimates of total diversity based on one million sequenced T cells were considered lower bounds and underestimates. Compared with the aged group, more naive CD4+ T cells, fewer expanded clones and increased TCR diversity were shown by the long-lived group, suggesting age selection. Since profiling was done on bulk unsorted PBMCs, naive and antigen-experienced compartments could not be conclusively compared. Observed TCR beta diversity per million T cells fell roughly linearly with age, and a significant reduction was already apparent by age roughly 40. The percentage of naive T cells measured by flow cytometry correlated strongly with observed TCR beta diversity.

The TCR comes from a woman between 18 and 29 years old in good health. Recombination connected TRBV6-1 to TRBJ2-5; the junction holds 12 bases that match TRBD2. The specimen was blood. In nucleotides, the sequence is TGTGCCAGCAGTCGACTACTAGCGGGAGGAACCAATGAGCAGTACTTC. The encoded protein is CASSRLLAGGTNEQYF.